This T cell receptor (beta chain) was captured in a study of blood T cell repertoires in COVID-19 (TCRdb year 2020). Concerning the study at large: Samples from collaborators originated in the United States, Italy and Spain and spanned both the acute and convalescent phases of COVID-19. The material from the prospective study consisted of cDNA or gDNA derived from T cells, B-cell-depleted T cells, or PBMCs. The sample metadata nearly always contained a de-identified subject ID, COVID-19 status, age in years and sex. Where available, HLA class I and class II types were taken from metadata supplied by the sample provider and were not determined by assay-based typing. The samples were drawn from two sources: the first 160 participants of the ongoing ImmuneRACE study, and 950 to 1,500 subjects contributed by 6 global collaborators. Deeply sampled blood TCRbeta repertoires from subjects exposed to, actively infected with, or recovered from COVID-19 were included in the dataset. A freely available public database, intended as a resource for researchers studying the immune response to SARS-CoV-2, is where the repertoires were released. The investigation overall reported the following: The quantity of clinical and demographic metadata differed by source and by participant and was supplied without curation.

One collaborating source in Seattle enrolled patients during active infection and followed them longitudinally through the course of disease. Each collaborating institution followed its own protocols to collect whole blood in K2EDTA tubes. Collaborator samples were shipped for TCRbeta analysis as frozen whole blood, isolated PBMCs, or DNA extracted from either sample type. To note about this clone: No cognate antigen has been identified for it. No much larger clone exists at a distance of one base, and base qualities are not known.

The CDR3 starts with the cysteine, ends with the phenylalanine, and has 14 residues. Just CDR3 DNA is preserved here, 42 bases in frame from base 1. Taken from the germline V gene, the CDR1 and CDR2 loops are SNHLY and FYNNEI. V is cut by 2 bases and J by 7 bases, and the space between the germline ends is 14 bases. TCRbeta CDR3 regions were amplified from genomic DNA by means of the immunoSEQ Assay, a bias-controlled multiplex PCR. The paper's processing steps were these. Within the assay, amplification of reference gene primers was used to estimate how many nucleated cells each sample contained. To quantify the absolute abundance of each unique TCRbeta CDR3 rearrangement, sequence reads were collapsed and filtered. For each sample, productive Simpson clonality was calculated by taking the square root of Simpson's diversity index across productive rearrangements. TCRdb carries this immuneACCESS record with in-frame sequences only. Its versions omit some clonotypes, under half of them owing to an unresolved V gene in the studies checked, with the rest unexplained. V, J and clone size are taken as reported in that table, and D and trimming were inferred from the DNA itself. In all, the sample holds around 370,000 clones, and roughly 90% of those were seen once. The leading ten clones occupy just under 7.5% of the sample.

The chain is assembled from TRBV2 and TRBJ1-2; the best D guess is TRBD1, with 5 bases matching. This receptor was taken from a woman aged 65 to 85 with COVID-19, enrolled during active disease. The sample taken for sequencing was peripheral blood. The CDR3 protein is CASSEKGLVSGYTF. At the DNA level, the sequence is TGTGCCAGCAGTGAAAAGGGGTTGGTTAGTGGCTACACCTTC.